These 27 T cell receptor beta chains share one sample of origin, sequenced in a study of blood T cells in healthy people across ages. The authors ran a second PCR of roughly 6 to 12 cycles using a sample-barcoded 5' primer and a J-beta primer mix. TCRdb analysed the 5' RACE reads with MiXCR anew, one entry per CDR3 protein. The profile shows under 800,000 distinct CDR3 sequences, about 42% of them singletons. Sequenced: blood. These receptors came from a woman aged 55-70 years in good health.

This clonotype was detected only once. V and J are TRBV9 and TRBJ2-7; TRBD1 might be the D (6 bases). Trimming took 4 bases from V and 7 from J, leaving 21 bases between them. Germline V lookup: CDR1 SGDLS, CDR2 YYNGEE. CDR3 size: 15 residues. CDR3 sequence reads: CASSPHRDTAREQYF. The CDR3 coding sequence is TGTGCCAGCAGCCCCCATCGGGACACGGCGCGGGAGCAGTACTTC.

This clonotype has only one observation. A much bigger clone sits one base away, suggesting this may be a read error. This chain joins TRBV5-6 and TRBJ2-1; 7 nucleotides line up with TRBD1. Trimming removed 2 bases from V and 10 bases from J; junction bases left unmatched: 9. This CDR3 is built from 14 residues. The germline gives CDR1 SGHDT, CDR2 YYEEEE. The CDR3 region is CASSFGTATYEQFF. In DNA, the CDR3 is TGTGCCAGCAGCTTTGGGACAGCTACCTACGAGCAGTTCTTC.

The chain joins TRBV5-1 to TRBJ2-1; D possibly corresponds to TRBD1 (5 bases). The germline V and J ends were trimmed by 1 base and 8 bases, with 13 bases remaining between them. This CDR3 spans 14 amino acids. Germline CDR1 reads SGHRS; CDR2 reads YFSETQ. The CDR3 here is CASSLIPDIHEQFF. The CDR3 coding sequence is TGCGCCAGCAGCTTGATCCCGGACATCCATGAGCAGTTCTTC.

The V and J genes are TRBV6-5 and TRBJ2-1; 8 bases fit TRBD2. The junction had 6 bases not matched to a gene; V was cut back by 6 bases and J by 2 bases. Germline CDR1 MNHEY, CDR2 SVGAGI. The CDR3 length is 15 residues. As DNA, the CDR3 is TGTGCCAGCAGATTCCAAGCGGGGGCCTACAATGAGCAGTTCTTC. This sequence encodes CASRFQAGAYNEQFF.

This chain joins TRBV7-6 and TRBJ2-1, with D hard to call. The CDR3 length is 12 residues. Per germline, CDR1 SGHVS and CDR2 FNYEAQ. Trimming shortened V by 5 bases and J by 9 bases, and 11 bases separated the two germline ends. CDR3 residues: CASSQRNSEQFF. For the CDR3, the DNA is TGTGCCAGCAGCCAGCGTAACAGTGAGCAGTTCTTC.

This clonotype came up a few times. The V gene is TRBV5-1, the J gene TRBJ2-3; D possibly corresponds to TRBD1 (6 bases). The CDR3 extends over 13 amino acids. The germline CDR1 and CDR2 sequences are SGHRS and YFSETQ. V was shortened by 4 bases and J by 4 bases, with 10 bases between the two germline ends. In DNA, the CDR3 is TGCGCCAGCAGCGGCCAGGGGTCAGATACGCAGTATTTT. This sequence encodes CASSGQGSDTQYF. Full variable domain (outside the CDR3, taken from reference TRBV5-1 and TRBJ2-3): KAGVTQTPRYLIKTRGQQVTLSCSPISGHRSVSWYQQTPGQGLQFLFEYFSETQRNKGNFPGRFSGRQFSNSRSEMNVSTLELGDSALYLCASSGQGSDTQYFGPGTRLTVL.

This chain links TRBV20-1 with TRBJ2-1; 7 positions agree with TRBD2. This CDR3 contains 13 residues. With 3 bases clipped from V and 9 bases from J, the junction kept 8 bases outside the gene matches. CDR1 and CDR2 from the germline V gene are DFQATT and SNEGSKA (reference sequence). The CDR3 nucleotides read TGCAGTGCTAGTGCTCGGGGGGAGGGTGAGCAGTTCTTC. Translating it yields CSASARGEGEQFF.

This clonotype was detected only a few times. The gene calls are TRBV10-3 and TRBJ1-2, with D possibly matching TRBD1 (6 bases). Germline V CDR1 and CDR2: ENHRY, SYGVKD. The V and J ends lost 8 bases and 4 bases respectively, with 14 bases between them. The CDR3 loop spans 13 amino acids. Here the CDR3 DNA reads TGTGCCATCTTCAGGGGCGGGGTCTATGGCTACACCTTC. It specifies CAIFRGGVYGYTF.

The sample holds many counts of this clonotype. The gene calls are TRBV7-9 and TRBJ2-3; possibly TRBD1 for D (5 bases). Trimming took 4 bases from V and 2 from J, leaving 10 bases between them. Germline V gives CDR1 SEHNR, CDR2 FQNEAQ (reference sequence). There are 14 residues in the CDR3. The CDR3 loop is CASSSGHLTDTQYF. CDR3 bases: TGTGCCAGCAGCTCAGGACACCTCACAGATACGCAGTATTTT.

The V gene is TRBV30, the J gene TRBJ2-3; 12 bases are a match to TRBD2. After removal of 4 bases from V and 4 bases from J, the junction contained 9 bases not matched to a gene. This CDR3 has 16 amino acids. The germline CDR1 and CDR2 sequences are GTSNPN and SVGIG (reference sequence). The CDR3: CAWNPPASGGADTQYF. The CDR3, as DNA: TGTGCCTGGAACCCTCCGGCTAGCGGGGGGGCAGATACGCAGTATTTT.

V usage is TRBV28 and J usage is TRBJ2-7; 8 nucleotides agree with TRBD2. Germline trimming cut 5 bases from V and 6 bases from J; bases unmatched to any gene: 9. Per the germline V gene, CDR1 is MDHEN and CDR2 is SYDVKM. CDR3 length equals 14 residues. The CDR3 DNA reads as TGTGCCAGCAGTGCCTATAGCGGGACGAGCGAGCAGTACTTC. As protein: CASSAYSGTSEQYF.

This clonotype was recorded a few times. The J gene is TRBJ2-2, the V gene TRBV9; D is perhaps TRBD2 (5 bases). V was clipped by 0 bases and J by 6 bases, with 15 bases between them. The CDR3 is made up of 16 amino acids. Germline-derived CDR1 and CDR2 are SGDLS and YYNGEE. DNA for the CDR3: TGTGCCAGCAGCGTAGCGGGGTTGTTGGGCGCCGGGGAGCTGTTTTTT. It translates to CASSVAGLLGAGELFF.

This clonotype was detected ten times or more. The chain joins TRBV4-3 to TRBJ2-7, with 9 bases identical to TRBD1. CDR1 and CDR2 from the germline V gene are LGHNA and YSLEER. V lost 0 bases, J lost 4 bases, and 4 bases stayed unmatched. The CDR3 runs to 15 residues. The CDR3 bases are TGCGCCAGCAGCCAAGATGCGGACAGGGGTTACGAGCAGTACTTC. The encoded protein is CASSQDADRGYEQYF.

Only a few counts were recorded for this clonotype. The chain recombines TRBV5-1 with TRBJ1-2, with 7 bases aligning to TRBD1. J was trimmed by 5 bases and V by 4 bases; bases with no gene match: 11. The CDR3 sequence is 15 residues long. Germline V CDR1 and CDR2: SGHRS, YFSETQ. The CDR3 DNA reads TGCGCCAGCAGCCGGCAAAGGGACAGCAGTTATGGCTACACCTTC. Its protein is CASSRQRDSSYGYTF.

This clonotype was detected many times. The chain uses TRBV7-2 and TRBJ2-1; TRBD2 aligns across 11 bases. The CDR3 totals 15 residues. Germline V gene sequence: CDR1 SGHTA, CDR2 FQGNSA. With V trimmed by 6 bases and J by 4 bases, 5 bases remained unmatched. This CDR3 reads CASRMTSGAYNEQFF. The CDR3 DNA reads TGTGCCAGCAGGATGACTAGCGGGGCTTACAATGAGCAGTTCTTC.

At least ten counts were recorded for this clonotype. The chain recombines TRBV6-5 with TRBJ1-1; D ambiguous. CDR1 is MNHEY and CDR2 is SVGAGI in the germline V gene. V was trimmed by 0 bases and J by 4 bases, leaving 12 bases between them. This CDR3 region has 15 residues. The CDR3 sequence is CASSYSSGLGTEAFF. DNA for the CDR3: TGTGCCAGCAGTTACTCGTCGGGGTTGGGCACTGAAGCTTTCTTT.

This clonotype was counted a few times. The chain links TRBV11-3 to TRBJ2-1, with 7 bases that match TRBD2. Germline V lookup: CDR1 SGHNT, CDR2 YENEEA. CDR3 length: 14 amino acids. The V and J ends lost 4 bases and 5 bases, in that order; junction bases with no gene match: 5. CDR3 loop: CASSSGGLHNEQFF. The CDR3 DNA follows: TGTGCCAGCAGCTCCGGGGGGTTACACAATGAGCAGTTCTTC.

The V gene is TRBV7-2, the J gene TRBJ2-1; D ambiguous. The V end lost 5 bases, the J end lost 4 bases, and 9 bases lay between the germline ends. The CDR3 contains 13 residues. Germline V gene data show CDR1 as SGHTA and CDR2 as FQGNSA. CDR3 DNA: TGTGCCAGCAGCGTAAATGGTTACAATGAGCAGTTCTTC. Translation: CASSVNGYNEQFF.

The chain recombines TRBV24-1 with TRBJ1-2, with TRBD1 identical over 7 bases. The CDR3 covers 14 residues. CDR1 and CDR2 (germline): KGHDR, SFDVKD. J was trimmed by 7 bases and V by 1 base; bases with no gene match: 5. The CDR3 region has the DNA TGTGCCACCAGTGATTTCGGGACAGTGGCTGGCTACACCTTC. Its translation: CATSDFGTVAGYTF.

Comments on this clonotype: This may come from a read error, since a much larger clone is one base off. The genes are TRBV6-2 or TRBV6-3 and TRBJ2-7; 14 nucleotides line up with TRBD2. Germline V gene data show CDR1 as MNHEY and CDR2 as SVGEGT. The CDR3 extends over 14 amino acids. V lost 2 bases, J lost 7 bases, and 1 base stayed unmatched. The chain's CDR3 is CASSYGTSGSEQYF. The CDR3 DNA is TGTGCCAGCAGTTACGGGACTAGCGGGAGTGAGCAGTACTTC.

This clonotype was counted only a few times. The chain employs TRBV28 and TRBJ2-2; weak D call: TRBD2 (5 bases). The CDR3 consists of 12 residues. CDR1 and CDR2 from the germline V gene are MDHEN and SYDVKM. V was pared by 6 bases and J by 5 bases, with 7 bases between. For the CDR3, the DNA is TGTGCCAGCAGCTTAGCGACCGGGGAGCTGTTTTTT. Translation: CASSLATGELFF.

This clonotype was counted a few times. V is TRBV3-1 and J is TRBJ1-2; no definite D call. The length of the CDR3 is 15 residues. Germline CDR1 reads LGHDT; CDR2 reads YNNKEL (reference sequence). The germline V and J ends were trimmed by 4 bases and 7 bases, with 19 bases remaining between them. CDR3 sequence (DNA): TGTGCCAGCAGCCGCCCCCCATCGGGATGGGGTGGCTACACCTTC. Its translation is CASSRPPSGWGGYTF.

The V and J genes are TRBV7-2 and TRBJ2-1; TRBD2 matches at 9 bases. Germline values: CDR1 SGHTA, CDR2 FQGNSA. The trim removed 2 bases at V and 10 bases at J, leaving 9 bases unmatched. The CDR3 extends over 15 amino acids. The CDR3 coding sequence is TGTGCCAGCAGCTTAACCGGGACTAGCAGATACGAGCAGTTCTTC. Protein sequence: CASSLTGTSRYEQFF.

The genes are TRBV20-1 and TRBJ2-4; a possible D gene is TRBD2 (5 bases). CDR3 length: 15 amino acids. The V and J ends lost 6 bases and 1 base respectively, with 16 bases between them. The germline V gene has CDR1 DFQATT and CDR2 SNEGSKA (reference sequence). CDR3: CSAALSGGAKNIQYF. The CDR3 DNA reads TGCAGTGCAGCCCTCAGCGGTGGGGCCAAAAACATTCAGTACTTC.

The gene calls are TRBV27 and TRBJ2-1; D is tentatively TRBD1 or TRBD2 (5 bases each). V was shortened by 2 bases and J by 4 bases, with 15 bases between the two germline ends. The CDR3 loop spans 16 amino acids. Germline V CDR1 and CDR2: MNHEY, SMNVEV (reference sequence). The DNA for the CDR3 is TGTGCCAGCAGTTTAGACCCGGGACCTATATACAATGAGCAGTTCTTC. The encoded protein is CASSLDPGPIYNEQFF.

This clonotype was observed many times. The rearrangement links TRBV7-2 to TRBJ2-1, with D hard to call. The CDR3 is made up of 11 amino acids. Germline V CDR1 and CDR2: SGHTA, FQGNSA. V was pared by 1 base and J by 9 bases, with 4 bases between. The DNA of the CDR3 is TGTGCCAGCAGCTTAGATTCTGAGCAGTTCTTC. As protein: CASSLDSEQFF.

This chain's CDR3 is CASSLMTPGGSTDTQYF. Here the CDR3 DNA reads TGTGCCAGCAGCTTAATGACTCCGGGGGGTAGCACAGATACGCAGTATTTT. The chain uses TRBV7-3 and TRBJ2-3; the match to TRBD2 covers 7 bases. Germline values: CDR1 SGHTA, CDR2 FQGTGA. Trimming at V came to 1 base and at J to 0 bases, leaving 7 bases not matched to a gene. This CDR3 is built from 17 residues.